Below, 20 T cell receptor beta chains from the same sample are listed, as sequenced in a study of OX40 agonist ivuxolimab in advanced cancers. Measured with immunoSEQ multiplex PCR; TCRdb has only the in-frame clones, and not every one. The sample has approximately 69,000 clones; roughly 80% are singletons. Here the sequenced sample was CD4+ or CD8+ T cells sorted from blood, taken in a trial of the OX40 agonist ivuxolimab. The receptors derive from an adult with an advanced solid tumor such as melanoma, head and neck, liver or kidney cancer.

The chain is built from TRBV10-1 and TRBJ2-2, with D perhaps matching TRBD1 (6 bases). V gave up 5 bases and J gave up 6 bases, with 7 bases separating them. The CDR3 totals 12 residues. Germline CDR1 and CDR2: WNHNN and SYGVQD (reference sequence). The DNA for the CDR3 is TGCGCCAGCAGTCAGGGGTCCGGGGAGCTGTTTTTT. Translating gives CASSQGSGELFF.

This chain links TRBV27 with TRBJ2-7; 9 positions match TRBD1. The V and J ends lost 5 bases and 7 bases, in that order; junction bases with no gene match: 9. This CDR3 has 14 amino acids. CDR1 and CDR2 (germline): MNHEY, SMNVEV (reference sequence). CDR3 sequence: CASSPWDRVSEQYV. CDR3 in DNA: TGTGCCAGCAGTCCATGGGACAGGGTGTCAGAGCAGTACGTC.

The genes are TRBV28 and TRBJ1-1, with D unclear. This CDR3 is 14 amino acids long. V was shortened by 3 bases and J by 0 bases, with 8 bases between the two germline ends. Per the germline V gene, CDR1 is MDHEN and CDR2 is SYDVKM. CDR3 amino acids: CASSFGRMNTEAFF. CDR3 coding DNA: TGTGCCAGCAGTTTTGGCAGAATGAACACTGAAGCTTTCTTT.

The chain couples TRBV7-2 to TRBJ2-7, with D possibly being TRBD1 (8 bases). Germline assignment: CDR1 SGHTA and CDR2 FQGNSA. This CDR3 has 15 residues. V lost 5 bases to trimming and J lost 4 bases, with 18 bases between them. In DNA, the CDR3 is TGTGCCAGCAGCACCGGGGGGACAGGAGGATACGAGCAGTACTTC. Translated, it gives CASSTGGTGGYEQYF.

The chain is built from TRBV10-2 and TRBJ2-5; D remains ambiguous. Germline CDR1 reads WSHSY; CDR2 reads SAAADI. The CDR3 is made up of 14 amino acids. V lost 0 bases and J 2 bases, leaving 7 bases between the germline ends. The CDR3: CASSESGSQETQYF. In DNA form, the CDR3 reads TGCGCCAGCAGTGAGTCTGGCAGTCAAGAGACCCAGTACTTC.

This chain connects TRBV7-9 to TRBJ2-7; D is unresolved. The CDR3 loop spans 15 amino acids. Germline V lookup: CDR1 SEHNR, CDR2 FQNEAQ (reference sequence). The V and J ends lost 1 base and 0 bases respectively, with 10 bases between them. The CDR3 reads CASSLGHDLSYEQYF. In DNA, the CDR3 is TGTGCCAGCAGCTTAGGCCACGACCTCTCCTACGAGCAGTACTTC.

The V and J genes are TRBV10-3 and TRBJ1-2, with 9 nucleotides matching TRBD1. The CDR3 has 14 amino acids. Germline CDR1 reads ENHRY; CDR2 reads SYGVKD. Trimming at V came to 11 bases and at J to 7 bases, leaving 14 bases not matched to a gene. The CDR3 DNA sequence: TGTGCCTCTACCGGCCCGGGACAGGGTTCTGGCTACACCTTC. It yields the protein CASTGPGQGSGYTF.

This clone was seen a handful of times. The chain carries TRBV4-3 and TRBJ2-7; 11 nucleotides agree with TRBD2. V was clipped by 3 bases and J by 3 bases; unmatched bases: 4. In germline, CDR1 is LGHNA, CDR2 YSLEER. This CDR3 is 15 amino acids long. CDR3 loop: CASSQAGTSGYEQYF. In DNA, the CDR3 is TGCGCCAGCAGCCAGGCCGGGACTAGCGGCTACGAGCAGTACTTC.

The J gene is TRBJ1-6, the V gene TRBV27, with D possibly matching TRBD1 (6 bases). The CDR3 length is 14 residues. V lost 5 bases and J lost 7, with 12 bases in between. CDR1 and CDR2 from the germline V gene are MNHEY and SMNVEV (reference sequence). The CDR3 loop reads CASSRTGTNSPLHF. The CDR3 nucleotides are TGTGCCAGCAGTCGAACCGGGACAAATTCACCCCTCCACTTT.

The V call is TRBV5-1, the J call TRBJ2-3; the D call may be TRBD1 or TRBD2 (5 bases each). Trimming stripped 4 bases from V and 6 bases from J, with 18 bases between. The CDR3 contains 15 residues. CDR1 is SGHRS, CDR2 YFSETQ, per germline. The CDR3: CASSPGSGGRDTQYF. The CDR3 bases are TGCGCCAGCAGCCCAGGGAGCGGAGGTCGGGATACGCAGTATTTT.

The sample holds a few counts of this clone. This chain uses TRBV6-6 with TRBJ2-7, with 8 bases fitting TRBD2. The CDR3 has 16 amino acids. The V and J ends lost 8 bases and 7 bases, in that order; junction bases with no gene match: 19. Germline V lookup: CDR1 MNHNY, CDR2 SVGAGI (reference sequence). This CDR3 is CASLNIPGGPAEEQYF. As DNA, the CDR3 is TGTGCCAGCCTTAATATCCCGGGAGGGCCTGCGGAGGAGCAGTACTTC.

The chain carries TRBV4-1 and TRBJ1-1; no clear D gene. The CDR3 spans 13 residues. Germline CDR1 reads MGHRA; CDR2 reads YSYEKL. V lost 0 bases to trimming and J lost 7 bases, with 9 bases between them. The chain's CDR3 is CASSQDRGFEAFF. The CDR3 coding sequence is TGCGCCAGCAGCCAAGATCGCGGGTTTGAAGCTTTCTTT.

The count of this clone is one. The J gene is TRBJ1-5, the V gene TRBV9; D ambiguous. The CDR3 runs 17 residues. V was trimmed by 1 base and J by 6 bases, leaving 20 bases between them. Germline V gene data show CDR1 as SGDLS and CDR2 as YYNGEE. The DNA of the CDR3 is TGTGCCAGCAGCGTAACCCCTCAGTGGAGGGTATGTCAGCCCCAGCATTTT. Amino acids: CASSVTPQWRVCQPQHF.

V is TRBV4-3 and J is TRBJ2-2, with D perhaps given as TRBD1 or TRBD2 (6 bases each). The germline V gene encodes CDR1 LGHNA and CDR2 YSLEER. Trimming stripped 5 bases from V and 6 bases from J, with 13 bases between. This CDR3 comprises 14 residues. This chain's CDR3 is CASSSGGGPGELFF. The DNA of the CDR3 is TGCGCCAGCAGCTCCGGGGGCGGCCCCGGGGAGCTGTTTTTT.

The chain has TRBV9 and TRBJ1-5, with no clear D. This CDR3 is built from 15 residues. Per germline, CDR1 SGDLS and CDR2 YYNGEE. V lost 4 bases to trimming and J lost 0 bases, with 11 bases between them. DNA of the CDR3: TGTGCCAGCAGCAAGGGCAGCTATAGCAATCAGCCCCAGCATTTT. It codes for CASSKGSYSNQPQHF.

The rearrangement links TRBV19 to TRBJ1-2; D gene unclear. This CDR3 spans 15 amino acids. V was shortened by 7 bases and J by 8 bases, with 23 bases between the two germline ends. Per the germline V gene, CDR1 is LNHDA and CDR2 is SQIVND (reference sequence). CDR3 in DNA: TGTGCCAGTATGGCCCTCCTTGGAGGAGGCTGGGGCTACACCTTC. This sequence encodes CASMALLGGGWGYTF.

J is TRBJ2-7 and V is TRBV7-2; 7 nucleotides line up with TRBD2. CDR3 length: 16 amino acids. CDR1 is SGHTA, CDR2 FQGNSA, per germline. Trimming took 11 bases from V and 6 from J; bases not matched to a gene: 22. The chain's CDR3 is CAPRWREQVKLGEQYF. The CDR3 DNA reads as TGTGCCCCGCGGTGGCGGGAGCAGGTCAAACTCGGCGAGCAGTACTTC.

The chain uses TRBV6-1 and TRBJ1-1, with D perhaps TRBD1 (6 bases). Per the germline V gene, CDR1 is MNHNS and CDR2 is SASEGT. The CDR3 is 16 residues long. V lost 2 bases to trimming and J lost 0 bases, with 13 bases between them. The CDR3 nucleotides read TGTGCCAGCAGTGAAAGGGGTGACAGGCTGAACACTGAAGCTTTCTTT. This translates into CASSERGDRLNTEAFF.

The gene calls are TRBV9 and TRBJ2-3; 8 nucleotides align to TRBD2. V shed 1 base and J 5 bases; nucleotides not matched to a gene: 6. This CDR3 has 15 residues. Germline CDR1 SGDLS, CDR2 YYNGEE. CDR3 DNA: TGTGCCAGCAGCGTAAGTGCGGGAGGAAAAGATACGCAGTATTTT. It encodes CASSVSAGGKDTQYF.

The CDR3 reads CASSHLPPRGTEAFF. The CDR3 DNA is TGCGCCAGCAGCCACCTACCTCCCAGGGGCACTGAAGCTTTCTTT. The chain uses TRBV4-1 and TRBJ1-1; possibly TRBD1 for D (6 bases). This CDR3 spans 15 amino acids. V lost 3 bases, J lost 4 bases, and 15 bases lay in between. The V gene's germline CDR1 is MGHRA and CDR2 YSYEKL.